Described below is a single TCR beta chain sequence and its context. Per the authors' pipeline: Reference gene primer amplification yielded estimated nucleated cell counts. The data were produced by immunoSEQ multiplex PCR, yet TCRdb's version contains in-frame clones alone and is incomplete. V and J calls and clone size come straight from that table; D and trimming were deduced from the DNA. This sample carries 90,000 to 120,000 clones, 70% to 90% of them seen once, and the ten largest clones take 6.8%. The source of the sample is a study of blood T cell repertoires in COVID-19. The wider study: Samples taken during acute and convalescent COVID-19 were collected in the United States, Italy and Spain. T cells, B-cell-depleted T cells, or PBMCs provided the cDNA or gDNA that served as material.

The origin of this receptor is a man in his forties or fifties with active or convalescent COVID-19. What was sequenced was peripheral blood.

The CDR3 nucleotides are TGTGCCAGCAGTGAAGCTCGGGTGGCTGAAGCTTTCTTT. It specifies CASSEARVAEAFF. The chain employs TRBV2 and TRBJ1-1, with unresolved D. V was cut by 0 bases and J by 6 bases, with 8 bases left in between. The CDR3 has 13 amino acids. Germline V gives CDR1 SNHLY, CDR2 FYNNEI.